This T cell receptor beta chain comes out of a study of shared clonotypes between healthy human individuals. Study-wide background: In total, the donors were two women and a few men aged 18 to 49.

TCRdb keeps only in-frame clones here, not all; method: immunoSEQ multiplex PCR. Of a few hundred thousand clones detected, around 76% appear once; the ten largest clones hold about 11%. The TCR sequence derives from a woman aged 40-49 years in good health. Some clones in this sample may be carry-over from other donors' samples. The sample taken for sequencing was PBMCs.

The CDR3 loop is CASSPLAGETYEQYF. The CDR3 DNA sequence: TGTGCCAGCAGCCCCCTAGCGGGAGAGACCTACGAGCAGTACTTC. The rearrangement uses TRBV7-2 and TRBJ2-7, with TRBD2 identical over 10 bases. The CDR3 spans 15 residues. V shed 5 bases, J shed 2 bases, and the junction held 6 bases outside the gene matches. The germline CDR1 and CDR2 sequences are SGHTA and FQGNSA.